The source of this T cell receptor beta chain is a study of technical replicates of blood from a few donors. Details on this clone: A much larger clone lies one base from this, so it may be a read error.

The protocol was immunoSEQ multiplex PCR, while the TCRdb copy is restricted to in-frame clones and leaves out a portion. This repertoire shows 95,000 or so clones, around 95% found once; its top ten account for 0.34%. This TCR came from a human donor in good health. The sequenced sample consisted of T cells isolated from PBMCs.

DNA for the CDR3: TGTGCCAGCAGCTTGGACAGGAACACTGAAGCTTTCTTT. It is translated as CASSLDRNTEAFF. V gene TRBV7-2 combines with J gene TRBJ1-1, with D perhaps matching TRBD1 (6 bases). Germline lookup yields CDR1 SGHTA and CDR2 FQGNSA. There are 13 residues in the CDR3. Between the trimmed V and J ends, which lost 3 bases and 1 base, there was a span of 6 bases. The whole variable domain, filled in from reference TRBV7-2 and TRBJ1-1, reads GAGVSQSPSNKVTEKGKDVELRCDPISGHTALYWYRQSLGQGLEFLIYFQGNSAPDKSGLPSDRFSAERTGGSVSTLTIQRTQQEDSAVYLCASSLDRNTEAFFGQGTRLTVV.